These 8 T cell receptor beta chains originate from one sample sequenced in a study of human T cells and chemical hapten exposure (dated by TCRdb to the early 2020s). During library preparation, unique molecular identifiers were attached to individual cDNA molecules so that TCRs could be counted quantitatively and reproducibly. TCRdb reprocessed the public reads (quality trimming at Q25 with fastp, clone calling with MiXCR) and kept in-frame beta chains. Rows are unified per CDR3 protein, each entry keeping the most common DNA and genes. The sample profile shows about 120,000 distinct CDR3 sequences; about 7.7% of them were found once. Of the sample, around 1.4% falls within the top ten clones. Total RNA was isolated from unfractionated whole blood collected in Tempus Blood RNA tubes. Material: whole blood. All receptors derive from a human donor in good health. Some clones in this sample may be carry-over from other donors' samples. Donor details come from another sample of the same person, matched by shared clones.

This clonotype was observed many times. The gene calls are TRBV6-5 and TRBJ2-2; 11 positions agree with TRBD1. V dropped 2 bases and J dropped 7; count of bases not matched to a gene: 0. CDR1 is MNHEY, CDR2 SVGAGI, per germline. The CDR3 spans 14 residues. The CDR3 here is CASSYGTGGGELFF. CDR3 coding DNA: TGTGCCAGCAGTTACGGGACAGGGGGCGGGGAGCTGTTTTTT.

This clonotype was counted a few times. This sequence joins TRBV5-1 and TRBJ2-2; D not certain. The V and J ends lost 0 bases and 3 bases respectively, with 6 bases between them. CDR1 and CDR2 (germline): SGHRS, YFSETQ. CDR3 length equals 14 residues. CDR3 amino acids: CASSLGQDTGELFF. Written as DNA, the CDR3 is TGCGCCAGCAGCTTGGGTCAGGACACCGGGGAGCTGTTTTTT. Supplemented by reference TRBV5-1 and TRBJ2-2, the full variable domain reads KAGVTQTPRYLIKTRGQQVTLSCSPISGHRSVSWYQQTPGQGLQFLFEYFSETQRNKGNFPGRFSGRQFSNSRSEMNVSTLELGDSALYLCASSLGQDTGELFFGEGSRLTVL.

This clonotype showed up many times. The chain is built from TRBV20-1 and TRBJ1-6; a weak D match, TRBD1 (6 bases). Germline V gives CDR1 DFQATT, CDR2 SNEGSKA (reference sequence). Trimming took 0 bases from V and 0 from J, leaving 6 bases between them. The CDR3 has 15 amino acids. CDR3 nucleotides: TGCAGTGCTAGAGAAGGGGGCTCCTATAATTCACCCCTCCACTTT. Its protein is CSAREGGSYNSPLHF.

This clonotype was detected many times. The gene calls are TRBV6-5 and TRBJ2-7; maybe TRBD2 (6 bases). The CDR3 has 13 residues. Trimming stripped 8 bases from V and 5 bases from J, with 16 bases between. The germline gives CDR1 MNHEY, CDR2 SVGAGI. CDR3 in amino acids: CASSTGEVHEQYF. CDR3 DNA sequence: TGTGCCAGCTCTACGGGAGAAGTCCACGAGCAGTACTTC.

Many counts were recorded for this clonotype. The gene calls are TRBV7-8 and TRBJ1-2; tentative D call: TRBD1 (6 bases). This CDR3 is 14 amino acids long. Germline CDR1 and CDR2: SGHVS and FQNEAQ. V was pared by 4 bases and J by 5 bases, with 14 bases between. The CDR3 region is CASSSNRVAYGYTF. DNA of the CDR3: TGTGCCAGCAGCTCCAACAGGGTTGCGTATGGCTACACCTTC.

This clonotype was detected ten times or more. The V call is TRBV29-1, the J call TRBJ2-1; 8 bases line up with TRBD2. The V and J ends lost 0 bases and 8 bases, in that order; junction bases with no gene match: 12. From germline, CDR1 is SQVTM and CDR2 ANQGSEA. CDR3 size: 16 residues. The CDR3 loop reads CSVEDLTSGPADEQFF. CDR3 DNA sequence: TGCAGCGTTGAAGATCTCACTAGCGGTCCTGCGGATGAGCAGTTCTTC.

The rearrangement joins TRBV20-1 to TRBJ2-7; TRBD2 matches 7 bases. Looked up from germline, CDR1 is DFQATT and CDR2 is SNEGSKA (reference sequence). Germline trimming cut 3 bases from V and 1 base from J; bases unmatched to any gene: 6. This CDR3 region has 14 residues. The CDR3 DNA sequence: TGCAGTGCTAGGAGGGGCGGGAGTTCCTACGAGCAGTACTTC. It codes for CSARRGGSSYEQYF.

This clonotype was picked up many times. The chain carries TRBV6-2 or TRBV6-3 and TRBJ2-2; no reliable D call. V was cut by 5 bases and J by 4 bases, with 5 bases left in between. The CDR3 extends over 12 amino acids. Per the germline V gene, CDR1 is MNHEY and CDR2 is SVGEGT. The CDR3 nucleotides read TGTGCCAGCAGTCCGAGCACCGGGGAGCTGTTTTTT. It yields the protein CASSPSTGELFF.